A single sample gave rise to the 22 T cell receptor beta chains below, sequenced in a study of technical replicates of blood from several donors. The protocol was immunoSEQ multiplex PCR, while the TCRdb copy is restricted to in-frame clones and leaves out a portion. The sample lists about 68,000 clones; approximately 97% were seen once. Source material: T cells isolated from PBMCs. These receptors all stem from a human donor in good health.

V usage is TRBV5-1 and J usage is TRBJ2-7; TRBD1 matches 9 bases. The trim removed 4 bases at V and 0 bases at J, leaving 8 bases unmatched. The CDR3 spans 16 residues. Germline V gene sequence: CDR1 SGHRS, CDR2 YFSETQ. CDR3 sequence reads: CASSHRDRVSSYEQYF. For the CDR3, the DNA is TGCGCCAGCAGCCACCGGGACAGGGTTAGCTCCTACGAGCAGTACTTC.

This chain uses TRBV5-8 with TRBJ1-1; D remains unclear. The CDR3 has 13 amino acids. Germline lookup yields CDR1 SGHTS and CDR2 YDEGEE. With 0 bases removed from V and 10 bases from J, the gap between germline ends came to 13 bases. In DNA, the CDR3 is TGTGCCAGCAGCTTGGATGGTCTTCAGCGAGCTTTCTTT. It yields the protein CASSLDGLQRAFF. Supplemented by reference TRBV5-8 and TRBJ1-1, the full variable domain reads EAGVTQSPTHLIKTRGQQATLRCSPISGHTSVYWYQQALGLGLQFLLWYDEGEERNRGNFPPRFSGRQFPNYSSELNVNALELEDSALYLCASSLDGLQRAFFGQGTRLTVV.

This rearrangement joins TRBV5-4 to TRBJ1-2, with D possibly TRBD1 on 6 matching bases. In germline, CDR1 is SGHNT, CDR2 YYREEE (reference sequence). Trimming took 0 bases from V and 4 from J, leaving 13 bases between them. CDR3 length equals 15 residues. The CDR3 nucleotides are TGTGCCAGCAGCTTGGATGGACAGCACCGCTATGGCTACACCTTC. Protein product: CASSLDGQHRYGYTF.

The V gene is TRBV30, the J gene TRBJ1-1; no clear D gene. V lost 4 bases and J lost 1, with 13 bases in between. The CDR3 totals 14 residues. From germline, CDR1 is GTSNPN and CDR2 SVGIG (reference sequence). DNA of the CDR3: TGTGCCTGGACCTACGGAGTGAGGAACACTGAAGCTTTCTTT. It is translated as CAWTYGVRNTEAFF.

The V gene is TRBV27, the J gene TRBJ1-2; possible D gene TRBD1, 6 bases. This CDR3 has 13 amino acids. Germline CDR1 is MNHEY and CDR2 is SMNVEV (reference sequence). Trimming removed 5 bases at V and 10 bases at J, with 17 bases between. Here the CDR3 DNA reads TGTGCCAGCAGTCCGCTCCAGGGGTTCCTCTACACCTTC. Translating gives CASSPLQGFLYTF.

The chain recombines TRBV28 with TRBJ2-1; a possible D gene is TRBD2 (6 bases). Trimming cost V 2 bases and J 10 bases, with 6 bases left between them. CDR1 MDHEN and CDR2 SYDVKM come from the germline V gene. This CDR3 is 11 amino acids long. CDR3 sequence reads: CASSLGGEQFF. The CDR3 DNA follows: TGTGCCAGCAGTTTAGGGGGGGAGCAGTTCTTC.

The chain uses TRBV13 and TRBJ2-7; a weak D match, TRBD1 (6 bases). Trimming shortened V by 4 bases and J by 0 bases, and 13 bases separated the two germline ends. From germline, CDR1 is PRHDT and CDR2 FYEKMQ (reference sequence). This CDR3 is built from 15 residues. CDR3: CASSSTQGYSYEQYF. Written as DNA, the CDR3 is TGTGCCAGCAGCTCGACGCAGGGGTACTCCTACGAGCAGTACTTC.

The chain links TRBV2 to TRBJ2-1; no definite D call. V was pared by 3 bases and J by 2 bases, with 5 bases between. Germline V gene data show CDR1 as SNHLY and CDR2 as FYNNEI. The CDR3 contains 13 residues. CDR3 loop: CASSDSAYNEQFF. The CDR3 coding sequence is TGTGCCAGCAGTGATTCAGCCTACAATGAGCAGTTCTTC.

V is TRBV15 and J is TRBJ1-1; possibly TRBD1 for D (5 bases). Trimming pared 0 bases from V and 0 bases from J, leaving 11 bases between. Per the germline V gene, CDR1 is LNHNV and CDR2 is YYDKDF (reference sequence). CDR3 length: 16 residues. CDR3 region: CATSREGGALNTEAFF. In nucleotides, the CDR3 is TGTGCCACCAGCAGAGAGGGGGGTGCCCTGAACACTGAAGCTTTCTTT.

This clone has a single count. The chain is built from TRBV7-8 and TRBJ1-5; a weak D match, TRBD1 (5 bases). Trimming removed 5 bases at V and 7 bases at J, with 9 bases between. From germline, CDR1 is SGHVS and CDR2 FQNEAQ. The CDR3 runs to 12 residues. Written as DNA, the CDR3 is TGTGCCAGCAGCACTGGGGGGCAGCCCCAGCATTTT. Its protein is CASSTGGQPQHF.

The rearrangement links TRBV7-9 to TRBJ2-5, with 7 bases aligning to TRBD2. Germline V lookup: CDR1 SEHNR, CDR2 FQNEAQ (reference sequence). The CDR3 is 15 amino acids. J gave up 6 bases and V 5 bases, and 12 bases lay outside the gene matches. The CDR3 nucleotides are TGTGCCAGCAGCCCTTATACCGGGACTACGCAGACCCAGTACTTC. As protein: CASSPYTGTTQTQYF.

V usage is TRBV18 and J usage is TRBJ1-5, with D perhaps TRBD1 (5 bases). Trimming left V 3 bases short and J 8 bases short, with 8 bases between. The germline V gene has CDR1 KGHSH and CDR2 LQKENI. The CDR3 is 12 amino acids. The CDR3: CASSPAGEPQHF. The CDR3 DNA reads as TGTGCCAGCTCACCGGCGGGGGAGCCCCAGCATTTT.

This chain joins TRBV7-2 and TRBJ2-3; D is unresolved. Germline values: CDR1 SGHTA, CDR2 FQGNSA. The V and J ends lost 2 bases and 2 bases respectively, with 8 bases between them. This CDR3 spans 14 amino acids. Written as DNA, the CDR3 is TGTGCCAGCAGCTTATACACCTCCACAGATACGCAGTATTTT. This translates into CASSLYTSTDTQYF. Full variable domain (outside the CDR3, taken from reference TRBV7-2 and TRBJ2-3): GAGVSQSPSNKVTEKGKDVELRCDPISGHTALYWYRQSLGQGLEFLIYFQGNSAPDKSGLPSDRFSAERTGGSVSTLTIQRTQQEDSAVYLCASSLYTSTDTQYFGPGTRLTVL.

The chain employs TRBV9 and TRBJ1-1; D gene unclear. Germline CDR1 and CDR2: SGDLS and YYNGEE. The length of the CDR3 is 17 residues. Trimming pared 0 bases from V and 2 bases from J, leaving 17 bases between. In DNA, the CDR3 is TGTGCCAGCAGCGTAGCCGAGGGTGGGAGGGCTAACACTGAAGCTTTCTTT. Protein: CASSVAEGGRANTEAFF.

This sequence joins TRBV28 and TRBJ1-1, with unresolved D. Germline V gene lookup returns CDR1 MDHEN and CDR2 SYDVKM. This CDR3 is 14 amino acids long. Deletions cut 3 bases from V and 2 bases from J, with 10 bases between. Here the CDR3 DNA reads TGTGCCAGCAGTTTGGGCCAGCTAAACACTGAAGCTTTCTTT. Encoded protein: CASSLGQLNTEAFF.

The chain recombines TRBV9 with TRBJ2-1; tentatively, D is TRBD2 (6 bases). The CDR3 loop spans 17 amino acids. Germline-derived CDR1 and CDR2 are SGDLS and YYNGEE. Trimming pared 3 bases from V and 6 bases from J, leaving 22 bases between. CDR3 coding DNA: TGTGCCAGCAGCGATGGTGATTGGGGGGAGTTGGGCAATGAGCAGTTCTTC. Residues: CASSDGDWGELGNEQFF.

This chain links TRBV5-4 with TRBJ1-1; D remains ambiguous. CDR3 length equals 14 residues. CDR1 is SGHNT, CDR2 YYREEE, per germline (reference sequence). V was trimmed by 6 bases and J by 4 bases, leaving 16 bases between them. CDR3 DNA: TGTGCCAGCACCAACTCTATCTTCCCCACTGAAGCTTTCTTT. As protein: CASTNSIFPTEAFF.

This rearrangement joins TRBV4-3 to TRBJ1-2; no clear D gene. The CDR3 length is 16 residues. The V end lost 0 bases, the J end lost 2 bases, and 13 bases lay between the germline ends. The germline V gene has CDR1 LGHNA and CDR2 YSLEER. The CDR3 DNA reads TGCGCCAGCAGCCAAGACCTAAACAGCTTCAACTATGGCTACACCTTC. Amino acid sequence: CASSQDLNSFNYGYTF.

A single count supports this clone. The gene calls are TRBV6-5 and TRBJ2-2; D might be TRBD1 (5 bases). The CDR3 totals 14 residues. CDR1 and CDR2 from the germline V gene are MNHEY and SVGAGI. V gave up 6 bases and J gave up 6 bases, with 14 bases separating them. The CDR3 nucleotides are TGTGCCAGCAGATCCTCAGGGTTCGCCGGGGAGCTGTTTTTT. This gives the protein CASRSSGFAGELFF.

The gene calls are TRBV10-3 and TRBJ2-2; the match to TRBD2 covers 12 bases. The trim removed 5 bases at V and 7 bases at J, leaving 8 bases unmatched. The CDR3 contains 16 residues. Germline V gives CDR1 ENHRY, CDR2 SYGVKD. The DNA for the CDR3 is TGTGCCATCAGTCTAGCGGGAGGGCCCGGTGGCGGGGAGCTGTTTTTT. Translation: CAISLAGGPGGGELFF.

The chain couples TRBV28 to TRBJ1-4; the D is unclear. Germline CDR1 is MDHEN and CDR2 is SYDVKM. The CDR3 contains 15 residues. V lost 1 base to trimming and J lost 8 bases, with 14 bases between them. CDR3 nucleotide sequence: TGTGCCAGCAGTTTATATCCCGGGATGGGCGAAAAACTGTTTTTT. Its protein product is CASSLYPGMGEKLFF.

The V call is TRBV28, the J call TRBJ2-7, with 10 positions matching TRBD2. Germline CDR1 and CDR2: MDHEN and SYDVKM. J was trimmed by 6 bases and V by 0 bases; bases with no gene match: 2. CDR3 size: 14 residues. CDR3: CASSLWLAGVEQYF. CDR3 bases: TGTGCCAGCAGTTTATGGCTAGCGGGAGTCGAGCAGTACTTC.